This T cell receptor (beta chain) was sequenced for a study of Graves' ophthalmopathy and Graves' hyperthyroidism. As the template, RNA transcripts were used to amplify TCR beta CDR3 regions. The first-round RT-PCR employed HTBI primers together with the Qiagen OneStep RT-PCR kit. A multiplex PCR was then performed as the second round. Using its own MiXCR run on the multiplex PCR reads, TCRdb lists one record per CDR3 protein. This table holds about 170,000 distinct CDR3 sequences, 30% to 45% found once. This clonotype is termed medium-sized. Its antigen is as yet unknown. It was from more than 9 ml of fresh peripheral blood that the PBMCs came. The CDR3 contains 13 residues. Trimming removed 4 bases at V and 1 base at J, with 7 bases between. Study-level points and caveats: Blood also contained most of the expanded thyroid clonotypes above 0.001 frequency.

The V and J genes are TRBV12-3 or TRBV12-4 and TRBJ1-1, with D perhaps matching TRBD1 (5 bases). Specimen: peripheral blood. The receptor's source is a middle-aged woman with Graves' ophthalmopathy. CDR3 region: CASSSGQNTEAFF. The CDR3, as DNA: TGTGCCAGCAGTTCAGGACAGAACACTGAAGCTTTCTTT.